This TCR beta chain came from a study of monozygotic twins with inflammatory bowel disease. To note about this clonotype: Its matching antigen is unknown.

The CDR3 loop spans 15 amino acids. The germline V gene has CDR1 SGHAT and CDR2 FQNNGV. In preparing each TCR library, roughly 4,000 ng of total RNA was used. There were eight separate reactions per sample in which cDNA was made. The unique tags termed UMIs, each holding a 6-nucleotide sample barcode, were added by means of template switching. Reanalyzing the 5' RACE reads, TCRdb keeps one entry per CDR3 protein, without DNA. In all, the sample yields some 330,000 distinct CDR3 sequences. Findings and caveats of the study: Especially with disease activity, IBD patients shared fewer clonotypes with others than healthy twins did.

The specimen sequenced was blood. The chain has TRBV11-2 and TRBJ1-1. The sequence came from a human donor with ulcerative colitis or Crohn's disease, or a healthy co-twin of an affected twin (not recorded which). The CDR3 protein is CASSLEGSTYSEAFF. The variable domain in full, with the rest retrieved from reference TRBV11-2 and TRBJ1-1, is EAGVAQSPRYKIIEKRQSVAFWCNPISGHATLYWYQQILGQGPKLLIQFQNNGVVDDSQLPKDRFSAERLKGVDSTLKIQPAKLEDSAVYLCASSLEGSTYSEAFFGQGTRLTVV.